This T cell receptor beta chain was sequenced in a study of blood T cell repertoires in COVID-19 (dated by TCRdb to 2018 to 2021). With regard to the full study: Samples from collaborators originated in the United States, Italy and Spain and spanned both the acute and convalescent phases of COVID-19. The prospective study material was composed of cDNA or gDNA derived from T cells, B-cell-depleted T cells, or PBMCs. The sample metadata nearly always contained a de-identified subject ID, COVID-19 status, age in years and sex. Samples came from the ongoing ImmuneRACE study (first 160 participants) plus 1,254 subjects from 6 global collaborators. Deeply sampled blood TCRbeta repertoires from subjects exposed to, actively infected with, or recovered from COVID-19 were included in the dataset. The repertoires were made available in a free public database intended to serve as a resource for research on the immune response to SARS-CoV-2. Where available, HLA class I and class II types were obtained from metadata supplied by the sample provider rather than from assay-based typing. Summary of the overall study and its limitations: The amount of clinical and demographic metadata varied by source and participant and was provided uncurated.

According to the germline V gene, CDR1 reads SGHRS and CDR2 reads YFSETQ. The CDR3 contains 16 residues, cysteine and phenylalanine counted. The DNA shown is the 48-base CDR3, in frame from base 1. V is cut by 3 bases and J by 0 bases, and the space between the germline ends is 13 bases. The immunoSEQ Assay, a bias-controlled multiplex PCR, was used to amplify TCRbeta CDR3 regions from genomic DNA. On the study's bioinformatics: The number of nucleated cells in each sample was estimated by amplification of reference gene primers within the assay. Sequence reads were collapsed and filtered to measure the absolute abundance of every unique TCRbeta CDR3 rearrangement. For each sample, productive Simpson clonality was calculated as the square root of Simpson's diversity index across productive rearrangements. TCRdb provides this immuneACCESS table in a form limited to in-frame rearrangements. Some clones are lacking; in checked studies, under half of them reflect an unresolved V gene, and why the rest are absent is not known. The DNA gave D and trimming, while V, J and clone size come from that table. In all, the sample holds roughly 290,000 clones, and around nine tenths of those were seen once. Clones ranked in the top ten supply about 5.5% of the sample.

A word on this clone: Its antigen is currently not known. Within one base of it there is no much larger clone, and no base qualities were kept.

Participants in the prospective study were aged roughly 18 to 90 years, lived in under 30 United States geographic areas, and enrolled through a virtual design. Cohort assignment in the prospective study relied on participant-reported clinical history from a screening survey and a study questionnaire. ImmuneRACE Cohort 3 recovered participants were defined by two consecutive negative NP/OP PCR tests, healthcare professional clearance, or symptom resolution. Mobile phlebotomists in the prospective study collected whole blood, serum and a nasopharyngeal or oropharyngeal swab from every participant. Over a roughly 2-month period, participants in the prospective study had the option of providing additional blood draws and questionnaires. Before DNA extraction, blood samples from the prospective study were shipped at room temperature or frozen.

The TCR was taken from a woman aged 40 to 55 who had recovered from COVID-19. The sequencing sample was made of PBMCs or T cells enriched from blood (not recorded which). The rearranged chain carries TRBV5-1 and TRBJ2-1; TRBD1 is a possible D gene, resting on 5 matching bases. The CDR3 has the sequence CASSSRTQSSYNEQFF. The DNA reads TGCGCCAGCAGCTCCCGGACACAGAGCTCCTACAATGAGCAGTTCTTC.